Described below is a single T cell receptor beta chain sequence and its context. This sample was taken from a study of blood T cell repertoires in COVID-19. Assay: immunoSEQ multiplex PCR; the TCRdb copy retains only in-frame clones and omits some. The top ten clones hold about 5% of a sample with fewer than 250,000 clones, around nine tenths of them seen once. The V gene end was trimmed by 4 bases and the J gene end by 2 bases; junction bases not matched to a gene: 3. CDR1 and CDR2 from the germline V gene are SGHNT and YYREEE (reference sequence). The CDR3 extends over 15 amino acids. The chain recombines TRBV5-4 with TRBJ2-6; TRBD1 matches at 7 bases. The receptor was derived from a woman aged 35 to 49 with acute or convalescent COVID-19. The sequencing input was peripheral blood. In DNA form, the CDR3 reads TGTGCCAGCAGCCGACAGGGAACTGGGGCCAACGTCCTGACTTTC. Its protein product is CASSRQGTGANVLTF.